The rows below give T cell receptor beta chains drawn from one sample of a study of OX40 agonist ivuxolimab in advanced cancers. Only in-frame clones appear in the TCRdb table, and some are missing; sequencing was by immunoSEQ multiplex PCR. The table has under 100,000 clones, roughly nine tenths seen once. The material was CD4+ or CD8+ T cells sorted from blood, obtained in a trial of the OX40 agonist ivuxolimab. The source of these receptors is an adult with an advanced solid tumor such as melanoma, head and neck, liver or kidney cancer. The CDR3 runs from the conserved cysteine through the conserved F or W. The D gene is left open where the match is weak. Not all rows give a size; the values are once, few, many and, for expanded clones, a class.

j_call clone_size d_call v_call cdr3_nt cdr3_aa
TRBJ2-7 - - TRBV7-2 TGTGCCAGCAGCTTAAGTGGGCTCCCCCACGAGCAGTACTTC CASSLSGLPHEQYF
TRBJ1-4 - - TRBV7-8 TGTGCCAGCAGCTTAGGAGTGGGGGGGTCTAATGAAAAACTGTTTTTT CASSLGVGGSNEKLFF
TRBJ1-1 - - TRBV5-1 TGCGCCAGCAGCTTTGCAATTGGGGAGACTGAAGCTTTCTTT CASSFAIGETEAFF
TRBJ1-1 - - TRBV30 TGTGCCTGGAGTCCTTTTGCAAGAGAAGCTTTCTTT CAWSPFAREAFF
TRBJ2-2 - - TRBV30 TGTGCCTGGAGTGGAGGCACCCACACCGGGGAGCTGTTTTTT CAWSGGTHTGELFF
TRBJ1-5 - - TRBV23-1 TGCGCCAGCAGTCAATCAGGTGGGGAAAGGGGCAATCAGCCCCAGCATTTT CASSQSGGERGNQPQHF
TRBJ1-2 - TRBD1 TRBV5-1 TGCGCCAGCAGCCCCGGGACAGAGAACTATGGCTACACCTTC CASSPGTENYGYTF
TRBJ2-5 - - TRBV19 TGTGCCAGTAGCTCGGGACAAATAGAGACCCAGTACTTC CASSSGQIETQYF
TRBJ2-7 - - TRBV5-4 TGTGCCAGCAGCTGGAGGGGGGCGGGAACCTACGAGCAGTACTTC CASSWRGAGTYEQYF
TRBJ1-4 - TRBD1 TRBV15 TGTGCCACCAGCAGAAGGACAGGGCGTACAACTAATGAAAAACTGTTTTTT CATSRRTGRTTNEKLFF
TRBJ1-5 - - TRBV6-1 TGTGCCACCTCCCGTCCGGTTCAGCCCCAGCATTTT CATSRPVQPQHF
TRBJ2-3 - - TRBV9 TGTGCCAGCAGCCCCCTCAGCGGAGCTAGCACAGATACGCAGTATTTT CASSPLSGASTDTQYF
TRBJ2-7 few - TRBV2 TGTGCCAGCAGTGGGAGTCGGGAGCAGTACTTC CASSGSREQYF
TRBJ2-4 - - TRBV19 TGTGCCAGTAGTACCACAGGGTTTGGCAAAAACATTCAGTACTTC CASSTTGFGKNIQYF
TRBJ2-1 few - TRBV19 TGTGCCAGTAGTTCGCCGTCATTTAAATACAATGAGCAGTTCTTC CASSSPSFKYNEQFF
TRBJ2-1 - - TRBV5-4 TGTGCCAGCAGCTTTGATGGGGGGCTGGATTCCTACAATGAGCAGTTCTTC CASSFDGGLDSYNEQFF
TRBJ2-7 - - TRBV7-9 TGTGCCAGCAGCCCTGCCTACGAGCAGTACTTC CASSPAYEQYF
TRBJ1-2 - - TRBV9 TGTGCCAGCAGCGTAGATCCAGGGGCCCTCTATGGCTACACCTTC CASSVDPGALYGYTF
TRBJ1-1 - - TRBV15 TGTGCCACCAGCAGAGGGGGGTTGATCACTGAAGCTTTCTTT CATSRGGLITEAFF
TRBJ2-7 - TRBD1 TRBV6-5 TGTGCCAGCAGTTACCGGGACAGGGGTCCCTACGAGCAGTACTTC CASSYRDRGPYEQYF
TRBJ1-3 few - TRBV2 TGTGCCAGCAGAGGACTCCGCGCGGCTGGAAACACCATATATTTT CASRGLRAAGNTIYF
TRBJ1-5 - - TRBV19 TGTGCCAGTAGTATAGTTCGGACATCCACGGGGCTTATAAATCAGCCCCAGCATTTT CASSIVRTSTGLINQPQHF
TRBJ2-5 - TRBD2 TRBV13 TGTGCCAGCAGCGATCGACTAGCGGGGAGGGAGACCCAGTACTTC CASSDRLAGRETQYF
TRBJ2-1 - TRBD1 TRBV7-2 TGTGCCAGCAGCTCGACAGGGATGGGAAGGAATGAGCAGTTCTTC CASSSTGMGRNEQFF
TRBJ1-5 - TRBD1 TRBV28 TGTGCCAGCAGCCCACCAGAGGGGACAGATAGCAATCAGCCCCAGCATTTT CASSPPEGTDSNQPQHF
TRBJ2-7 - - TRBV15 TGTGCCACCAGCAGAGATACAGGGAGTGGGCAGTACTTC CATSRDTGSGQYF
TRBJ2-2 - - TRBV29-1 TGCAGCGTTGTAGGACAGACGAACACCGGGGAGCTGTTTTTT CSVVGQTNTGELFF
TRBJ2-1 once - TRBV18 TGTGCCAGCTCACCGCTGGATCACAATGAGCAGTTCTTC CASSPLDHNEQFF
TRBJ1-2 few - TRBV18 TGTGCCAGCTCCCACCAATCGGGGGCGAATGGCTACACCTTC CASSHQSGANGYTF
TRBJ2-3 - - TRBV7-2 TGTGCCAGCAGCTTAGGGTTTACAGATACGCAGTATTTT CASSLGFTDTQYF